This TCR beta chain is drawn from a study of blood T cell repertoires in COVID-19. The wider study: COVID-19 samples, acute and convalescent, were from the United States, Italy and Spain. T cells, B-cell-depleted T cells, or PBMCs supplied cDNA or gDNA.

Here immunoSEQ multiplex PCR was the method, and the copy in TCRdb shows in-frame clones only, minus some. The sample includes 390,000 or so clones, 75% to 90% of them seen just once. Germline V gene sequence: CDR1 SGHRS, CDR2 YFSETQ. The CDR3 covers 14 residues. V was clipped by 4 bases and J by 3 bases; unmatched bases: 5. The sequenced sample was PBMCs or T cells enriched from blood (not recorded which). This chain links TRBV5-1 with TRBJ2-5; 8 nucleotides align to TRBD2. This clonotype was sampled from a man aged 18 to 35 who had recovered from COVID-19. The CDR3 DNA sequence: TGCGCCAGCAGCATAGCGGGGTACGAAGAGACCCAGTACTTC. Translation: CASSIAGYEETQYF.